A selection of T cell receptor beta chains follows, all from one sample in a study of blood T cell repertoires in COVID-19. The assay was immunoSEQ multiplex PCR, and TCRdb's table has in-frame clones only and misses some. Among 150,000 to 200,000 clones listed, roughly nine tenths were seen once. Sequenced: peripheral blood. Receptor source: a man aged 60-69 years with active or convalescent COVID-19. The CDR3 runs from the conserved cysteine through the conserved F or W. D genes are given only for firm matches. Part of the rows lack a size; the others show once, few, many or a class for expanded clones.

v_call	clone_size	j_call	d_call	cdr3_aa	cdr3_nt
TRBV6-5	-	TRBJ1-1	-	CASTSRRSNTEAFF	TGTGCCAGCACCTCACGCAGGTCGAACACTGAAGCTTTCTTT
TRBV19	few	TRBJ1-3	-	CASSAPGERRNTIYF	TGTGCCAGTAGCGCCCCGGGGGAACGTCGAAACACCATATATTTT
TRBV5-1	-	TRBJ1-6	-	CASSLVGLGRLDSPLHF	TGCGCCAGCAGCTTGGTTGGATTGGGGCGGCTGGATTCACCCCTCCACTTT
TRBV7-6	-	TRBJ2-7	TRBD1	CASSLVVLTGAGEQYF	TGTGCCAGCAGCTTAGTGGTCTTGACAGGGGCGGGGGAGCAGTACTTC
TRBV19	-	TRBJ1-3	-	CASRSRTSGNTIYF	TGTGCCAGTAGGTCCAGGACTTCTGGAAACACCATATATTTT
TRBV18	-	TRBJ1-1	-	CASSRTTANTEAFF	TGTGCCAGCTCACGAACGACAGCGAACACTGAAGCTTTCTTT
TRBV3-1/TRBV3-2	-	TRBJ1-1	-	CASSQTWGGPEAFF	TGTGCCAGCAGCCAAACTTGGGGGGGGCCTGAAGCTTTCTTT
TRBV6-5	-	TRBJ1-6	TRBD1	CASSYSYRGDLPLHF	TGTGCCAGCAGTTACTCGTACAGGGGGGATCTCCCCCTCCACTTT
TRBV27	-	TRBJ2-3	TRBD1	CASRYRGADTQYF	TGTGCCAGCAGGTACAGGGGAGCAGATACGCAGTATTTT
TRBV3-1/TRBV3-2	-	TRBJ2-7	TRBD1	CASSQVGTGGREQYF	TGTGCCAGCAGCCAAGTGGGGACAGGGGGGCGGGAGCAGTACTTC
TRBV18	-	TRBJ2-7	-	CASSPPAALGLKQYF	TGTGCCAGCTCACCACCGGCCGCTCTGGGCCTAAAGCAGTACTTC
TRBV5-1	-	TRBJ2-5	-	CASSLISEAQETQYF	TGCGCCAGCAGCTTGATTTCGGAGGCCCAAGAGACCCAGTACTTC
TRBV6-2/TRBV6-3	-	TRBJ1-2	-	CASSYGGYGYTF	TGTGCCAGCAGTTACGGCGGCTATGGCTACACCTTC
TRBV5-1	-	TRBJ1-2	-	CASSLVQGGYGYTF	TGCGCCAGCAGCTTGGTGCAGGGTGGATATGGCTACACCTTC
TRBV4-1	few	TRBJ2-6	-	CASSQPRGSAGANVLTF	TGCGCCAGCAGCCAACCCCGGGGGTCAGCCGGGGCCAACGTCCTGACTTTC
TRBV19	-	TRBJ2-7	TRBD2	CASSRLAGGPGEEQYF	TGTGCCAGTAGTCGCCTAGCGGGAGGGCCCGGGGAGGAGCAGTACTTC
TRBV10-3	-	TRBJ2-7	-	CAISESTGPLGEQYF	TGTGCCATCAGTGAGTCGACAGGTCCACTTGGCGAGCAGTACTTC
TRBV5-1	-	TRBJ2-6	TRBD1	CASSVQGAPGANVLTF	TGCGCCAGCAGCGTACAGGGGGCGCCAGGGGCCAACGTCCTGACTTTC
TRBV5-4	-	TRBJ2-3	TRBD2	CASSFPGLATHTQYF	TGTGCCAGCAGCTTTCCGGGACTAGCGACACATACGCAGTATTTT
TRBV13	-	TRBJ1-3	-	CASSARTVSYGNTIYF	TGTGCCAGCAGCGCCCGGACAGTTTCGTACGGAAACACCATATATTTT
TRBV3-1/TRBV3-2	few	TRBJ2-2	TRBD2	CASSRYSGGQTGELFF	TGTGCCAGCAGCCGATACAGCGGGGGTCAGACCGGGGAGCTGTTTTTT
TRBV19	-	TRBJ1-1	-	CASSIDLPGVLMSAEAFF	TGTGCCAGTAGTATAGATCTCCCGGGGGTATTAATGAGCGCTGAAGCTTTCTTT
TRBV4-2	once	TRBJ1-1	TRBD1	CASSQGPADRGTEAFF	TGTGCCAGCAGCCAAGGCCCCGCGGACAGGGGCACTGAAGCTTTCTTT
TRBV4-1	-	TRBJ2-7	-	CASSRPGLGIYEQYF	TGCGCCAGCAGCCGACCGGGACTGGGGATCTACGAGCAGTACTTC
TRBV3-1/TRBV3-2	-	TRBJ2-7	TRBD1	CASSSQGAYEQYF	TGTGCCAGCAGCTCCCAGGGGGCCTACGAGCAGTACTTC
TRBV27	-	TRBJ1-2	TRBD1	CASSDRGDYGYTF	TGTGCCAGCAGTGACAGGGGTGACTATGGCTACACCTTC
TRBV6-5	-	TRBJ2-7	-	CASPNQAGRNEQYF	TGTGCCAGCCCTAACCAGGCAGGGAGGAACGAGCAGTACTTC
TRBV20-1	-	TRBJ1-3	-	CSASPGAGNTIYF	TGCAGTGCTAGTCCAGGGGCTGGAAACACCATATATTTT
TRBV19	-	TRBJ1-2	-	CASSSLTDNYGYTF	TGTGCCAGTAGTTCCCTGACAGATAACTATGGCTACACCTTC
TRBV19	-	TRBJ1-3	TRBD1	CASSPHLGTGGTLAGNTIYF	TGTGCCAGTAGTCCCCACTTAGGGACAGGGGGCACATTGGCTGGAAACACCATATATTTT
TRBV27	-	TRBJ2-7	-	CASRLGAKGNEQYF	TGTGCCAGCAGGTTAGGGGCCAAGGGAAACGAGCAGTACTTC
TRBV27	-	TRBJ1-1	-	CASSFPGVTEAFF	TGTGCCAGCAGTTTCCCAGGGGTGACTGAAGCTTTCTTT
TRBV18	-	TRBJ1-2	TRBD1	CASSPPNPGQGGYTF	TGTGCCAGCTCACCACCAAATCCGGGACAGGGAGGCTACACCTTC
TRBV27	-	TRBJ1-6	-	CASSWESANSPLHF	TGTGCCAGCAGTTGGGAGTCGGCTAATTCACCCCTCCACTTT
TRBV2	-	TRBJ2-1	TRBD2	CASSDQGGSSYNEQFF	TGTGCCAGCAGTGATCAGGGCGGGAGCTCCTACAATGAGCAGTTCTTC
TRBV5-1	-	TRBJ2-3	TRBD2	CASSSTSGGGLVTDTQYF	TGCGCCAGCAGCTCAACTAGCGGGGGAGGTCTTGTCACAGATACGCAGTATTTT
TRBV19	-	TRBJ1-2	-	CASSTSGTSNYGYTF	TGTGCCAGTAGTACCTCCGGGACATCTAACTATGGCTACACCTTC
TRBV5-1	-	TRBJ1-4	-	CASSGQGSTNEKLFF	TGCGCCAGCAGCGGTCAGGGGTCAACTAATGAAAAACTGTTTTTT
TRBV5-6	few	TRBJ2-7	-	CASSLGWGQGSYEQYF	TGTGCCAGCAGCTTGGGGTGGGGCCAGGGTTCCTACGAGCAGTACTTC
TRBV4-2	-	TRBJ2-5	-	CASSQEPGPRGETQYF	TGTGCCAGCAGCCAAGAACCCGGGCCTAGGGGAGAGACCCAGTACTTC
TRBV29-1	-	TRBJ2-7	TRBD2	CSVATGTSGYEQYF	TGCAGCGTTGCCACCGGGACTAGCGGATACGAGCAGTACTTC
TRBV3-1/TRBV3-2	-	TRBJ1-5	-	CASSHGGVVGNQPQHF	TGTGCCAGCAGCCACGGAGGGGTAGTTGGCAATCAGCCCCAGCATTTT
TRBV4-1	-	TRBJ1-3	TRBD1	CASRGQVTGNTIYF	TGCGCCAGCAGGGGACAGGTAACTGGAAACACCATATATTTT
TRBV6-5	-	TRBJ2-7	-	CASSYSGGAPSYEQYF	TGTGCCAGCAGTTACTCAGGGGGAGCCCCCTCCTACGAGCAGTACTTC
TRBV18	-	TRBJ1-6	TRBD1	CASSPGLTGGFNSPLHF	TGTGCCAGCTCACCGGGACTGACAGGGGGTTTTAATTCACCCCTCCACTTT
TRBV28	-	TRBJ1-1	-	CASSLVGVGNTEAFF	TGTGCCAGCAGTTTAGTAGGGGTAGGGAACACTGAAGCTTTCTTT
TRBV27	-	TRBJ1-2	-	CASSTTGLVGYTF	TGTGCCAGCAGTACTACAGGGCTAGTGGGCTACACCTTC
TRBV12-5	-	TRBJ1-4	-	CASALSNSYEKLFF	TGTGCTAGTGCCCTCTCTAACAGTTATGAAAAACTGTTTTTT
TRBV6-6	-	TRBJ2-2	TRBD1	CASHTRQGAGGELFF	TGTGCCAGCCACACCCGGCAGGGGGCGGGCGGGGAGCTGTTTTTT
TRBV5-6	-	TRBJ1-2	TRBD1	CASSLTGAFYGYTF	TGTGCCAGCAGCTTGACAGGGGCCTTCTATGGCTACACCTTC
TRBV23-1	-	TRBJ1-3	TRBD1	CASSQPGQRSSGNTIYF	TGCGCCAGCAGTCAACCGGGACAGAGAAGCTCTGGAAACACCATATATTTT